This entry features one T cell receptor beta chain sequence. UMI-tagged TRB cDNA libraries were built via 5' RACE. TCRdb re-called the 5' RACE reads, yielding one record per CDR3 amino acid sequence without DNA. The sample totals 20,000 to 25,000 distinct CDR3 sequences; its top ten clones hold 15% to 25%. The CDR3 has 15 residues. Germline CDR1 is SGHVS and CDR2 is FNYEAQ. The data are from a study of CXCR3-negative and CXCR3-positive naive CD8 T cells. The sequencing input was memory CD8+ T cells from blood. The TCR sequence derives from a human donor in good health. Some clones in this sample may be carry-over from other donors' samples. The chain has TRBV7-6 and TRBJ1-1. This chain's CDR3 is CASSLAPGRETEAFF.